These 19 T cell receptor beta chains share one sample of origin, sequenced in a study of shared clonotypes between healthy human individuals. The repertoire was sequenced with immunoSEQ multiplex PCR; TCRdb's copy has only in-frame clones and lacks some. Among millions of clones listed, 95% were seen once. The sample taken for sequencing was naive CD4+ T cells sorted from blood. Sample subset: CD45RA+ positively selected. These receptors originate from a man aged 18 to 29 in good health.

The rearrangement links TRBV2 to TRBJ1-2; the D is unclear. V was pared by 6 bases and J by 3 bases, with 20 bases between. From germline, CDR1 is SNHLY and CDR2 FYNNEI. The CDR3 spans 16 residues. In DNA, the CDR3 is TGTGCCAGCAGGGCCTCCCCAGTCCTGAGCTACTATGGCTACACCTTC. Its protein is CASRASPVLSYYGYTF.

The V and J genes are TRBV5-4 and TRBJ2-3; D is tentatively TRBD1 or TRBD2 (6 bases each). The length of the CDR3 is 13 residues. Germline CDR1 and CDR2: SGHNT and YYREEE (reference sequence). V was shortened by 4 bases and J by 5 bases, with 11 bases between the two germline ends. The CDR3 DNA sequence: TGTGCCAGCAGCCAACAGGGAGGAGATACGCAGTATTTT. Amino acid sequence: CASSQQGGDTQYF.

Of note for this clone: At the DNA level, this CDR3 is encoded by other sequences in the same sample as well. The rearrangement links TRBV28 to TRBJ1-1; a possible D gene is TRBD1 (6 bases). V was pared by 7 bases and J by 0 bases, with 9 bases between. CDR1 and CDR2 from the germline V gene are MDHEN and SYDVKM. This CDR3 comprises 13 residues. Written as DNA, the CDR3 is TGTGCCAGCATGACAGGAATGAACACTGAAGCTTTCTTT. The encoded protein is CASMTGMNTEAFF.

This rearrangement joins TRBV7-2 to TRBJ2-1, with D perhaps TRBD2 (6 bases). CDR1 SGHTA and CDR2 FQGNSA come from the germline V gene. With 3 bases removed from V and 6 bases from J, the gap between germline ends came to 21 bases. The CDR3 loop spans 17 amino acids. The CDR3 spells CASSLGGFGGGANEQFF. CDR3 sequence (DNA): TGTGCCAGCAGCTTGGGAGGTTTTGGGGGAGGAGCCAATGAGCAGTTCTTC.

This clone was detected once. The V call is TRBV5-4, the J call TRBJ2-3; possible D gene TRBD2, 5 bases. CDR3 size: 14 residues. Germline CDR1 and CDR2: SGHNT and YYREEE (reference sequence). V was trimmed by 4 bases and J by 2 bases, leaving 11 bases between them. The CDR3 protein is CASSRDVPTDTQYF. In nucleotides, the CDR3 is TGTGCCAGCAGCCGGGATGTACCCACAGATACGCAGTATTTT. Full variable domain (rest looked up from reference TRBV5-4 and TRBJ2-3): ETGVTQSPTHLIKTRGQQVTLRCSSQSGHNTVSWYQQALGQGPQFIFQYYREEENGRGNFPPRFSGLQFPNYSSELNVNALELDDSALYLCASSRDVPTDTQYFGPGTRLTVL.

CDR3 residues: CASSPRQASSYEQYF. The CDR3 bases are TGTGCCAGCTCACCACGACAGGCTAGCTCCTACGAGCAGTACTTC. The rearrangement links TRBV18 to TRBJ2-7, with D tentatively TRBD1 (6 bases). Germline V CDR1 and CDR2: KGHSH, LQKENI. Trimming left V 1 base short and J 0 bases short, with 10 bases between. The CDR3 is made up of 15 amino acids.

This rearrangement joins TRBV4-3 to TRBJ2-1; 7 bases fit TRBD2. After removal of 1 base from V and 6 bases from J, the junction contained 6 bases not matched to a gene. Germline CDR1 reads LGHNA; CDR2 reads YSLEER. This CDR3 comprises 15 residues. In DNA form, the CDR3 reads TGCGCCAGCAGCCAAGTCAGACTAGCTTTCAATGAGCAGTTCTTC. This translates into CASSQVRLAFNEQFF.

The V and J genes are TRBV5-6 and TRBJ1-4, with a weak D call TRBD1 (5 bases). CDR1 is SGHDT, CDR2 YYEEEE, per germline. V lost 0 bases to trimming and J lost 0 bases, with 9 bases between them. This CDR3 has 16 residues. Here the CDR3 reads CASSLAGSATNEKLFF. The CDR3 region has the DNA TGTGCCAGCAGCTTGGCAGGGTCAGCAACTAATGAAAAACTGTTTTTT.

V is TRBV9 and J is TRBJ2-2; 9 nucleotides match TRBD1. Trimming removed 0 bases from V and 6 bases from J; junction bases left unmatched: 6. The CDR3 is 16 residues long. Germline CDR1 is SGDLS and CDR2 is YYNGEE. The CDR3 bases are TGTGCCAGCAGCGTAGTGGGACAGGGTCTACCCGGGGAGCTGTTTTTT. It encodes CASSVVGQGLPGELFF.

The chain combines TRBV27 with TRBJ1-5, with D maybe TRBD1 (6 bases). Germline values: CDR1 MNHEY, CDR2 SMNVEV (reference sequence). The CDR3 contains 15 residues. Trimming removed 3 bases at V and 0 bases at J, with 9 bases between. CDR3 sequence reads: CASSFAGDSNQPQHF. CDR3 nucleotide sequence: TGTGCCAGCAGTTTTGCAGGGGATAGCAATCAGCCCCAGCATTTT.

The chain recombines TRBV5-5 with TRBJ2-2, with D tentatively TRBD1 or TRBD2 (5 bases each). V was pared by 6 bases and J by 0 bases, with 12 bases between. The CDR3 spans 15 residues. Germline V gene sequence: CDR1 SGHKS, CDR2 YYEKEE (reference sequence). The CDR3 region has the DNA TGTGCCAGCACACGGGACGCTTCGAACACCGGGGAGCTGTTTTTT. Protein sequence: CASTRDASNTGELFF.

The table lists this clone with many counts. The sample has other DNA sequences that encode this CDR3 too. J is TRBJ2-7 and V is TRBV18, with D maybe TRBD1 (6 bases). Germline loops: CDR1 KGHSH, CDR2 LQKENI. The CDR3 is 13 amino acids. V was trimmed by 5 bases and J by 4 bases, leaving 12 bases between them. CDR3 nucleotides: TGTGCCAGCTCAGCCCGCAGGGGATACGAGCAGTACTTC. Translating it yields CASSARRGYEQYF.

This chain links TRBV6-1 with TRBJ2-3; D might be TRBD2 (6 bases). This CDR3 region has 13 residues. Germline V gene sequence: CDR1 MNHNS, CDR2 SASEGT. V dropped 7 bases and J dropped 6 bases, with 14 bases sitting between them. The CDR3 DNA reads TGTGCCAGCAAAGGACTATCTTTCGATACGCAGTATTTT. It encodes CASKGLSFDTQYF.

The chain has TRBV11-2 and TRBJ1-3, with D hard to call. Germline-derived CDR1 and CDR2 are SGHAT and FQNNGV. The CDR3 is made up of 15 amino acids. Trimming shortened V by 5 bases and J by 0 bases, and 11 bases separated the two germline ends. CDR3 bases: TGTGCCAGCAGCCTCCTGTTCTCCTCTGGAAACACCATATATTTT. It encodes CASSLLFSSGNTIYF.

This chain uses TRBV28 with TRBJ2-7; 8 bases map to TRBD1. The germline V gene has CDR1 MDHEN and CDR2 SYDVKM. V was pared by 6 bases and J by 2 bases, with 18 bases of the junction left unmatched. This CDR3 spans 18 amino acids. The CDR3 region is CASRTAPDRAIPPYEQYF. CDR3 nucleotide sequence: TGTGCCAGCAGAACCGCCCCGGACAGGGCTATACCCCCCTACGAGCAGTACTTC.

The rearrangement joins TRBV27 to TRBJ1-2; 11 bases agree with TRBD1. This CDR3 region has 17 residues. Looked up from germline, CDR1 is MNHEY and CDR2 is SMNVEV (reference sequence). V shed 8 bases, J shed 8 bases, and the junction held 19 bases outside the gene matches. Written as DNA, the CDR3 is TGTGCCAGCGGAGGGAAGGCGGCGGACAGGGGGCGGTGGGGCTACACCTTC. Protein: CASGGKAADRGRWGYTF.

The V call is TRBV28, the J call TRBJ1-2; D is unclear. This CDR3 is built from 12 residues. The germline V gene has CDR1 MDHEN and CDR2 SYDVKM. Trimming stripped 5 bases from V and 7 bases from J, with 11 bases between. The CDR3 sequence is CASSPSPFGYTF. CDR3 bases: TGTGCCAGCAGTCCTTCACCGTTTGGCTACACCTTC.

The rearrangement links TRBV6-5 to TRBJ1-3, with no clear D. Germline values: CDR1 MNHEY, CDR2 SVGAGI. CDR3 length equals 16 residues. Trimming cost V 4 bases and J 0 bases, with 13 bases left between them. The CDR3 DNA sequence: TGTGCCAGCAGTTTGGGGTCGGACCACTCTGGAAACACCATATATTTT. Its translation: CASSLGSDHSGNTIYF.

The chain recombines TRBV28 with TRBJ1-2; D is uncertain. Germline V gene sequence: CDR1 MDHEN, CDR2 SYDVKM. The V gene lost 8 bases and the J gene lost 2 bases, with 18 bases spanning the gap. The CDR3 loop spans 15 amino acids. CDR3 bases: TGTGCCAGCTTTCGGGATTTCGGGGTCAACTATGGCTACACCTTC. Translated: CASFRDFGVNYGYTF.